Shown below are 30 T cell receptor beta chains from a single sample sequenced in a study of cytotoxic CD8 clonotypes in ibrutinib-treated CLL (dated by TCRdb to the early 2020s). The sample's time point label is to be understood as: progressive disease on ibrutinib. Library method: the immunoSEQ multiplex PCR assay. What TCRdb holds here is the immuneACCESS table cut down to in-frame rearrangements. Part of the clones is not present; checked against another copy, under half of the missing clones reflect an unresolved V gene, and the others are unexplained. Counted in this sample were around 70,000 clones; around 84% of them appeared once. Around 7.7% of the sample is held by the ten biggest clonotypes. Sample: PBMCs, taken at disease progression, from a patient treated with ibrutinib. The receptors were sampled from a human donor with chronic lymphocytic leukemia.

This chain uses TRBV28 with TRBJ2-5; TRBD1 might be the D (6 bases). The CDR3 spans 16 residues. V was pared by 3 bases and J by 1 base, with 15 bases between. From germline, CDR1 is MDHEN and CDR2 SYDVKM. In DNA form, the CDR3 reads TGTGCCAGCAGTTTCCTCTCCAGGGGTGGCCAAGAGACCCAGTACTTC. The encoded protein is CASSFLSRGGQETQYF.

This chain connects TRBV21-1 to TRBJ2-7; the table assigns TRBD2, which was not confirmed against the DNA. TRBV21-1 is marked as a pseudogene. CDR3 length: 10 amino acids. The CDR3 DNA sequence: TGTGCCAGTATGTCCTACGAGCAGTACTTC. Amino acids: CASMSYEQYF.

The chain carries TRBV6-1 and TRBJ2-7; 9 nucleotides match TRBD1. Germline assignment: CDR1 MNHNS and CDR2 SASEGT. J gave up 2 bases and V 10 bases, and 3 bases lay outside the gene matches. The CDR3 runs to 12 residues. The CDR3 region is CATDRGPYEQYF. CDR3 DNA: TGTGCCACGGACAGGGGACCCTACGAGCAGTACTTC.

The DNA of the CDR3 is TGTGCCAGCAGCGCTGGGACTAGCGGGGGGGCCGGGGAGACCCAGTACTTC. Protein: CASSAGTSGGAGETQYF. The chain couples TRBV9 to TRBJ2-5; 16 bases are shared with TRBD2. CDR1 and CDR2 (germline): SGDLS, YYNGEE. The CDR3 runs to 17 residues. The V gene end was trimmed by 3 bases and the J gene end by 5 bases; junction bases not matched to a gene: 7.

The chain uses TRBV4-2 and TRBJ2-7; no clear D. Per germline, CDR1 LGHNA and CDR2 YNFKEQ. CDR3 size: 12 residues. Trimming removed 4 bases from V and 3 bases from J, with 7 bases in between. The CDR3 sequence: CASSLSNYEQYF. In DNA form, the CDR3 reads TGTGCCAGCAGCCTATCGAACTACGAGCAGTACTTC.

V is TRBV6-1 and J is TRBJ2-7; D possibly uses TRBD1 or TRBD2 (6 bases each). Trimming removed 4 bases from V and 6 bases from J, with 19 bases in between. Germline CDR1 is MNHNS and CDR2 is SASEGT. This CDR3 spans 15 amino acids. CDR3 bases: TGTGCCAGCAGTGTTAGGCCGGAGGGGGATGGCGAGCAGTACTTC. Translating it yields CASSVRPEGDGEQYF.

V usage is TRBV27 and J usage is TRBJ2-3, with 8 bases aligning to TRBD2. The CDR3 has 15 residues. Trimming cost V 2 bases and J 7 bases; bases outside gene matches: 8. Germline assignment: CDR1 MNHEY and CDR2 SMNVEV (reference sequence). Written as DNA, the CDR3 is TGTGCCAGCAGTTTAAGGAGCGGGAGATCATATACGCAGTATTTT. Amino acids: CASSLRSGRSYTQYF.

The J gene is TRBJ1-2, the V gene TRBV4-1; D may be TRBD1 (5 bases). The CDR3 is made up of 14 amino acids. V gave up 1 base and J gave up 5 bases, with 11 bases separating them. The germline V gene has CDR1 MGHRA and CDR2 YSYEKL. This chain's CDR3 is CASSQVRQGYGYTF. DNA of the CDR3: TGCGCCAGCAGCCAAGTCCGGCAGGGTTATGGCTACACCTTC.

V is TRBV7-2 and J is TRBJ2-7; D ambiguous. The CDR3 has 13 residues. Trimming left V 0 bases short and J 1 base short, with 4 bases between. The V gene's germline CDR1 is SGHTA and CDR2 FQGNSA. The CDR3, as DNA: TGTGCCAGCAGCTTAGCCAAGTCCTACGAGCAGTACTTC. Protein product: CASSLAKSYEQYF.

V gene TRBV11-2 combines with J gene TRBJ2-7, with unresolved D. The CDR3 covers 13 residues. Germline-derived CDR1 and CDR2 are SGHAT and FQNNGV. The V end lost 2 bases, the J end lost 9 bases, and 14 bases lay between the germline ends. The CDR3, as DNA: TGTGCCAGCAGCTTAAAGGACGGCTTAGGGCAGTACTTC. This codes for CASSLKDGLGQYF.

The chain links TRBV29-1 to TRBJ1-1; a weak D match, TRBD1 (5 bases). V gave up 7 bases and J gave up 3 bases, with 15 bases separating them. The CDR3 consists of 13 residues. Per the germline V gene, CDR1 is SQVTM and CDR2 is ANQGSEA. For the CDR3, the DNA is TGCAGCGCAGGGTTTTCCCTGGACACTGAAGCTTTCTTT. Amino acid sequence: CSAGFSLDTEAFF.

The chain carries TRBV6-5 and TRBJ1-5; tentative D call: TRBD1 (6 bases). Germline V CDR1 and CDR2: MNHEY, SVGAGI. The V end was cut by 5 bases, the J end by 2 bases, with 13 bases between. The CDR3 length is 15 residues. The CDR3 reads CASSREGVGNQPQHF. The CDR3 nucleotides are TGTGCCAGCAGTCGGGAGGGGGTAGGCAATCAGCCCCAGCATTTT.

V and J are TRBV6-5 and TRBJ2-5; no definite D call. The better agreement between TRBJ2-7 and the DNA end casts doubt on the J call. There are 11 residues in the CDR3. Germline CDR1 is MNHEY and CDR2 is SVGAGI. The CDR3 region is CASGDTYEQYF. Written as DNA, the CDR3 is TGTGCCAGCGGAGATACCTACGAGCAGTACTTC.

The rearrangement joins TRBV7-8 to TRBJ1-5; D not resolved. CDR3 length: 14 residues. V lost 5 bases, J lost 5 bases, and 13 bases lay in between. Germline CDR1 is SGHVS and CDR2 is FQNEAQ. The CDR3, as DNA: TGTGCCAGCAGCCGAGCGGAAATTGATCAGCCCCAGCATTTT. It codes for CASSRAEIDQPQHF. Based on the CDR3 plus reference TRBV7-8 and TRBJ1-5, the full variable domain is GAGVSQSPRYKVAKRGQDVALRCDPISGHVSLFWYQQALGQGPEFLTYFQNEAQLDKSGLPSDRFFAERPEGSVSTLKIQRTQQEDSAVYLCASSRAEIDQPQHFGDGTRLSIL.

This clone occurred a few times. This chain joins TRBV29-1 and TRBJ2-7; D may be TRBD2 (7 bases). V was trimmed by 4 bases and J by 3 bases, leaving 19 bases between them. The CDR3 loop spans 15 amino acids. The germline CDR1 and CDR2 sequences are SQVTM and ANQGSEA. The CDR3 reads CSVGSPQRGHYEQYF. The CDR3 coding sequence is TGCAGCGTTGGATCCCCTCAGCGGGGACACTACGAGCAGTACTTC.

This clone has only a few counts. The rearrangement links TRBV19 to TRBJ1-5; no definite D call. The CDR3 is 12 amino acids. CDR1 is LNHDA and CDR2 is SQIVND in the germline V gene (reference sequence). The V end lost 1 base, the J end lost 5 bases, and 3 bases lay between the germline ends. The CDR3 DNA follows: TGTGCCAGTAGTATAGGCCATCAGCCCCAGCATTTT. Its translation: CASSIGHQPQHF.

The CDR3 region has the DNA TGTGCCAGCAGTGCGGCCCATAGCACTGAAGCTTTCTTT. It specifies CASSAAHSTEAFF. The chain has TRBV2 and TRBJ1-1, with D unresolved. Germline CDR1 is SNHLY and CDR2 is FYNNEI. The CDR3 has 13 amino acids. Trimming cost V 4 bases and J 4 bases, with 10 bases left between them.

J is TRBJ2-7 and V is TRBV5-1, with D possibly matching TRBD1 (5 bases). There are 14 residues in the CDR3. Germline V gene sequence: CDR1 SGHRS, CDR2 YFSETQ. V was clipped by 1 base and J by 3 bases, with 11 bases between them. Here the CDR3 reads CASSLTGQGYEQYF. Here the CDR3 DNA reads TGCGCCAGCAGCTTGACGGGCCAGGGCTACGAGCAGTACTTC.

This chain links TRBV11-2 with TRBJ1-3, with D tentatively TRBD1 (5 bases). V was cut by 2 bases and J by 3 bases, with 8 bases left in between. The CDR3 length is 14 residues. Germline values: CDR1 SGHAT, CDR2 FQNNGV. CDR3: CASSLSGGGNTIYF. For the CDR3, the DNA is TGTGCCAGCAGCTTATCGGGGGGTGGAAACACCATATATTTT.

The rearrangement links TRBV7-2 to TRBJ2-5, with D hard to call. V lost 3 bases, J lost 1 base, and 9 bases lay in between. The CDR3 loop spans 14 amino acids. Germline V gene data show CDR1 as SGHTA and CDR2 as FQGNSA. CDR3 in DNA: TGTGCCAGCAGCTTTTTCATACCCCAAGAGACCCAGTACTTC. It translates to CASSFFIPQETQYF.

This clone was observed at least ten times. The chain recombines TRBV20-1 with TRBJ1-6, with D unresolved. The germline V gene has CDR1 DFQATT and CDR2 SNEGSKA (reference sequence). CDR3 length: 11 amino acids. Trimming took 2 bases from V and 10 from J, leaving 6 bases between them. CDR3 protein: CSARSGSPLHF. The DNA of the CDR3 is TGCAGTGCTAGAAGCGGCTCACCCCTCCACTTT.

This clone has just a few counts. The V call is TRBV27, the J call TRBJ1-6; D not resolved. CDR1 and CDR2 from the germline V gene are MNHEY and SMNVEV (reference sequence). Trimming pared 4 bases from V and 9 bases from J, leaving 22 bases between. This CDR3 comprises 17 residues. The DNA of the CDR3 is TGTGCCAGCAGTTCAAAACGCATGGGTGGATCAGGTTCACCCCTCCACTTT. It translates to CASSSKRMGGSGSPLHF.

The chain links TRBV12-5 to TRBJ2-2; TRBD1 is a possible D gene (5 bases). V lost 5 bases to trimming and J lost 1 base, with 5 bases between them. Germline V gives CDR1 LGHNT, CDR2 FRNRAP. CDR3 size: 13 residues. CDR3: CASGQGNTGELFF. Here the CDR3 DNA reads TGTGCTAGTGGTCAGGGGAACACCGGGGAGCTGTTTTTT.

This clone was seen just once. The chain recombines TRBV19 with TRBJ2-3; TRBD2 might be the D (6 bases). Deletions cut 0 bases from V and 2 bases from J, with 12 bases between. The CDR3 sequence is 16 residues long. From germline, CDR1 is LNHDA and CDR2 SQIVND (reference sequence). The CDR3 spells CASSIDGGSLTDTQYF. The CDR3 DNA reads TGTGCCAGTAGTATAGATGGAGGGTCTCTCACAGATACGCAGTATTTT.

The chain recombines TRBV7-9 with TRBJ2-7; 7 nucleotides match TRBD1. Germline-derived CDR1 and CDR2 are SEHNR and FQNEAQ (reference sequence). V lost 8 bases, J lost 3 bases, and 4 bases stayed unmatched. The CDR3 has 12 residues. CDR3: CASGDRSYEQYF. The DNA of the CDR3 is TGTGCCAGCGGGGACAGAAGCTACGAGCAGTACTTC.

This sequence joins TRBV15 and TRBJ2-7; no clear D. V was cut by 3 bases and J by 1 base, with 10 bases left in between. This CDR3 contains 14 residues. CDR1 and CDR2 (germline): LNHNV, YYDKDF (reference sequence). The CDR3 nucleotides read TGTGCCACCAGCAGGGGTTATACTTCCTACGAGCAGTACTTC. The encoded protein is CATSRGYTSYEQYF.

V gene TRBV6-1 combines with J gene TRBJ2-7, with 8 bases lining up with TRBD2. Germline V gives CDR1 MNHNS, CDR2 SASEGT. CDR3 length equals 16 residues. V lost 0 bases, J lost 2 bases, and 6 bases stayed unmatched. The CDR3 spells CASSEAGSGRTYEQYF. CDR3 in DNA: TGTGCCAGCAGTGAAGCAGGGAGCGGGAGAACCTACGAGCAGTACTTC.

The chain carries TRBV2 and TRBJ2-5, with 10 bases aligning to TRBD1. Germline assignment: CDR1 SNHLY and CDR2 FYNNEI. Trimming cost V 4 bases and J 6 bases; bases outside gene matches: 8. CDR3 length: 15 amino acids. The CDR3 DNA reads TGTGCCAGCAGTGCCGGGACAGGGGATGCGAAGACCCAGTACTTC. Encoded protein: CASSAGTGDAKTQYF.

The chain uses TRBV6-1 and TRBJ1-2; no clear D. The CDR3 is 14 residues long. CDR1 is MNHNS and CDR2 is SASEGT in the germline V gene. The V end lost 5 bases, the J end lost 3 bases, and 13 bases lay between the germline ends. The CDR3 DNA reads as TGTGCCAGCAGTCTCGGCTTTTGGGACTATGGCTACACCTTC. It specifies CASSLGFWDYGYTF.

This clone was observed a handful of times. This chain joins TRBV5-4 and TRBJ2-1; D unresolved. Trimming pared 0 bases from V and 10 bases from J, leaving 5 bases between. Germline V lookup: CDR1 SGHNT, CDR2 YYREEE (reference sequence). This CDR3 is built from 11 residues. The CDR3 sequence: CASSLGVEQFF. CDR3 bases: TGTGCCAGCAGCTTGGGGGTAGAGCAGTTCTTC.